The clone carrying this TCR beta chain was seen more than once but under ten times. Its target is unknown. These data belong to a study of cytomegalovirus exposure and HLA in healthy donors. For the study at large: Genotyping of 300 to 450 donors showed that 80% to 85% belonged to the Caucasian-associated ancestry cluster. Findings of the study overall: Common viral pathogens seemed to be connected with several of the most significant clusters, according to a later analysis.

The PCR employed 60 Vbeta primers together with 13 Jbeta primers. Here immunoSEQ multiplex PCR was the method, and the copy in TCRdb shows in-frame clones only, minus some. Here the sample spans 200,000 or so clones, about four fifths being singletons. Sequenced input: PBMCs. This TCR was sampled from a boy younger than 18 in good health and CMV-seronegative.

DNA for the CDR3: TGCGCCAGCAGCCAAGATCAGGGATCGGTGAACACTGAAGCTTTCTTT. Its protein product is CASSQDQGSVNTEAFF. The V call is TRBV4-1, the J call TRBJ1-1; a possible D gene is TRBD1 (5 bases). This CDR3 region has 16 residues. The V gene's germline CDR1 is MGHRA and CDR2 YSYEKL. V was cut by 0 bases and J by 0 bases, with 11 bases left in between.